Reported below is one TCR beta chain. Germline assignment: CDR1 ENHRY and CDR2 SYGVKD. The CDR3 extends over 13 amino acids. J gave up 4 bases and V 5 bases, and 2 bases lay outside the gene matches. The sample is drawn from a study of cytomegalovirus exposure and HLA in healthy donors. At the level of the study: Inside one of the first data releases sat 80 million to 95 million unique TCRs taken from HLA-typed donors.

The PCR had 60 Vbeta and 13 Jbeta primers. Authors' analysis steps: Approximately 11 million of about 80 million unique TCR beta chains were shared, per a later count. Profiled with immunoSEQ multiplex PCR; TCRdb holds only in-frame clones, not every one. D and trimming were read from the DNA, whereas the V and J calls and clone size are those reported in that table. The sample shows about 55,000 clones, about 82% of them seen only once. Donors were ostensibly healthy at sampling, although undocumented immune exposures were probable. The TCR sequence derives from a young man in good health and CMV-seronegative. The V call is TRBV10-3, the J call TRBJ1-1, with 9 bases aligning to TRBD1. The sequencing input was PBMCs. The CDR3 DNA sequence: TGTGCCATCAGTACAGGGGGCGGCACTGAAGCTTTCTTT. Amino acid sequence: CAISTGGGTEAFF.